This TCR beta chain appears in the sequencing data of a study of cytomegalovirus exposure and HLA in healthy donors. The repertoire was sequenced with immunoSEQ multiplex PCR; TCRdb's copy has only in-frame clones and lacks some. This sample has 140,000 to 150,000 clones, with more than 85% found just once. The CDR3 extends over 13 amino acids. V shed 3 bases and J shed 4 bases, with 9 bases lying between them. Germline CDR1 and CDR2: SNHLY and FYNNEI. The sequencing sample was made of PBMCs. The sequence came from a man aged 18 to 29 in good health and CMV-seronegative. V usage is TRBV2 and J usage is TRBJ1-2; D is uncertain. CDR3: CASSDEGSYGYTF. The CDR3 coding sequence is TGTGCCAGCAGTGATGAGGGTAGCTATGGCTACACCTTC.